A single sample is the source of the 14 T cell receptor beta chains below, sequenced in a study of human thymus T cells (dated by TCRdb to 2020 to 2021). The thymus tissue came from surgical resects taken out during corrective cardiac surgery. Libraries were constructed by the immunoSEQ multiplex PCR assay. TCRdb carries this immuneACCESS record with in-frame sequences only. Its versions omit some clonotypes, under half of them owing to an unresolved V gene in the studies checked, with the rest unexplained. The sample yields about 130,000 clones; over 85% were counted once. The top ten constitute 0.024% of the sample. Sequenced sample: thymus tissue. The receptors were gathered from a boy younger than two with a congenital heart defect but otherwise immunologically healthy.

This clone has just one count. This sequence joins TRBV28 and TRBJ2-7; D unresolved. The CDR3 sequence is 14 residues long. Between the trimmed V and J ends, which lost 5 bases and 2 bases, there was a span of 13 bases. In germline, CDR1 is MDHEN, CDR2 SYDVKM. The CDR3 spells CASSLMELPYEQYF. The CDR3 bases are TGTGCCAGCAGTCTCATGGAGCTGCCCTACGAGCAGTACTTC.

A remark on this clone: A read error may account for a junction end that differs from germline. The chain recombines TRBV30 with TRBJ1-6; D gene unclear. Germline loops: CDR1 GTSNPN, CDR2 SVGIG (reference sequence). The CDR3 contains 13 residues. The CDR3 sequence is CSAGPLPNSPLHF. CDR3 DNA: TGCTCGGCAGGCCCACTCCCTAATTCACCCCTCCACTTT.

The CDR3: CSADMNTEAFF. The CDR3 nucleotides read TGCAGTGCTGACATGAACACTGAAGCTTTCTTT. The gene calls are TRBV20-1 and TRBJ1-1; no clear D gene. The CDR3 covers 11 residues. V gave up 5 bases and J gave up 0 bases, with 4 bases separating them. The germline V gene encodes CDR1 DFQATT and CDR2 SNEGSKA (reference sequence).

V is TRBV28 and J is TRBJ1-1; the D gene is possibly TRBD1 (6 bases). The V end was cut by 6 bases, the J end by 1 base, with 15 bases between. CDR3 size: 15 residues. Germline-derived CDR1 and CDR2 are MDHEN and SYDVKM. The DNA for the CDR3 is TGTGCCAGCAGAAAAATCACAGGGACGAACACTGAAGCTTTCTTT. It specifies CASRKITGTNTEAFF.

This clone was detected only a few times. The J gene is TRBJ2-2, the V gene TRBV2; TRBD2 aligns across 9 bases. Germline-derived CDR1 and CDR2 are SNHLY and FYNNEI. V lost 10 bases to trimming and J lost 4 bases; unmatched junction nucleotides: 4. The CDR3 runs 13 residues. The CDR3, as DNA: TGTGCCACCGGGACTAGCACCACCGGGGAGCTGTTTTTT. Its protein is CATGTSTTGELFF.

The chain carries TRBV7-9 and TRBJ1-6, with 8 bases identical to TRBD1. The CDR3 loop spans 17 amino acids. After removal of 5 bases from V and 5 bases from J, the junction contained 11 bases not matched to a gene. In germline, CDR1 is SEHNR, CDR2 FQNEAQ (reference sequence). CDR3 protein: CASSPSWTGHHNSPLHF. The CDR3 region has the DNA TGTGCCAGCAGCCCTTCTTGGACAGGGCATCATAATTCACCCCTCCACTTT.

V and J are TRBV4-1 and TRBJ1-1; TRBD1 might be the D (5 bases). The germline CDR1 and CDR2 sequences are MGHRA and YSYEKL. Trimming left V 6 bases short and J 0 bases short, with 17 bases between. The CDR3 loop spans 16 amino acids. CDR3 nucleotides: TGCGCCAGCAGTCCAAACATGGAGGACATGAACACTGAAGCTTTCTTT. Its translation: CASSPNMEDMNTEAFF.

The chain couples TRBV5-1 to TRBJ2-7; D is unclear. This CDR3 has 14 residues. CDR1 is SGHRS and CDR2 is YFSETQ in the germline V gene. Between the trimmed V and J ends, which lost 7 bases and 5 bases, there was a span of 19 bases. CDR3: CASGEVGQDDEQYF. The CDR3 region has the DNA TGCGCCAGCGGCGAGGTGGGCCAAGACGACGAGCAGTACTTC.

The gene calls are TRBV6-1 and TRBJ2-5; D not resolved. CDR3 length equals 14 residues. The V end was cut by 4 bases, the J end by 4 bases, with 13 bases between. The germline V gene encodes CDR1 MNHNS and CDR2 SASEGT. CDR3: CASSAHWMGETQYF. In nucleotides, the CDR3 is TGTGCCAGCAGTGCTCACTGGATGGGAGAGACCCAGTACTTC.

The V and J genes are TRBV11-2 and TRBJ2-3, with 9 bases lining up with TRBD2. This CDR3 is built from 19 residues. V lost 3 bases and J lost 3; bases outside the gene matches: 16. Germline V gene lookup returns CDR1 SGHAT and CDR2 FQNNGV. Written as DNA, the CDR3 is TGTGCCAGCAGCTTTTTCGCGGGGGGGCCTTTGGTTAGTACAGATACGCAGTATTTT. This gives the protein CASSFFAGGPLVSTDTQYF.

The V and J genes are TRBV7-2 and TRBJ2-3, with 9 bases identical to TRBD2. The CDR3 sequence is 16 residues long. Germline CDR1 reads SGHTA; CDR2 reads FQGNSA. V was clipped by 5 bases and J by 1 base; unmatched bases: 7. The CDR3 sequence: CASSPEAGGRTDTQYF. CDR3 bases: TGTGCCAGCAGCCCCGAAGCGGGGGGTCGCACAGATACGCAGTATTTT.

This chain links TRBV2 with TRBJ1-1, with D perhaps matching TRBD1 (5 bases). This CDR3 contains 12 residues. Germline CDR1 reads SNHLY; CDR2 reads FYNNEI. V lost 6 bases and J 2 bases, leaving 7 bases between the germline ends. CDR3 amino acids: CASRGTNTEAFF. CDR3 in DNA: TGTGCCAGCAGGGGGACTAACACTGAAGCTTTCTTT.

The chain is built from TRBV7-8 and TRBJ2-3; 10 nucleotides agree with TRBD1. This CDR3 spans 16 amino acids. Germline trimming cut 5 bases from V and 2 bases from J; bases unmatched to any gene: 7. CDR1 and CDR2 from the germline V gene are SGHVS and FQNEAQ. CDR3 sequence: CASSADRGRNTDTQYF. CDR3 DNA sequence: TGTGCCAGCAGCGCCGACAGGGGGCGTAACACAGATACGCAGTATTTT.

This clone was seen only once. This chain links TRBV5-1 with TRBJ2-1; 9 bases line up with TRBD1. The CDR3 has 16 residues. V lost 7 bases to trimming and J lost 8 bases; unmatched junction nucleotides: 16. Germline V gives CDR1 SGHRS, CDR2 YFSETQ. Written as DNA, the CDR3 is TGCGCCAGCCGCCCGACCTCCGGGACAGGGTCGGATGAGCAGTTCTTC. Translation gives CASRPTSGTGSDEQFF.